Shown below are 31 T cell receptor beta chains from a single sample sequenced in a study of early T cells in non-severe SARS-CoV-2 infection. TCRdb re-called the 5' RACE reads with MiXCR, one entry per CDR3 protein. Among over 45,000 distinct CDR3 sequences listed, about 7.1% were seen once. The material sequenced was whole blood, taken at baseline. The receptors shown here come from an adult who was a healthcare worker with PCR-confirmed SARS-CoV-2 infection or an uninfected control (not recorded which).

The CDR3: CASSLATSGGHNEQFF. DNA of the CDR3: TGTGCCAGCAGTCTTGCCACTAGCGGGGGCCATAATGAGCAGTTCTTC. The genes are TRBV5-4 and TRBJ2-1; 11 nucleotides match TRBD2. The CDR3 spans 16 residues. The germline V gene encodes CDR1 SGHNT and CDR2 YYREEE (reference sequence). V was clipped by 5 bases and J by 7 bases; unmatched bases: 11.

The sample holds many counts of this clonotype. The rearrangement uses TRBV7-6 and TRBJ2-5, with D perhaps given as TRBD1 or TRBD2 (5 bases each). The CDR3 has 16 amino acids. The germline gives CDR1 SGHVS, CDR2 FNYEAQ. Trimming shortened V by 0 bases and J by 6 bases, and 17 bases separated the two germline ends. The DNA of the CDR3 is TGTGCCAGCAGCTTAGCGATAAGAGGGGACGCGAAGACCCAGTACTTC. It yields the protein CASSLAIRGDAKTQYF.

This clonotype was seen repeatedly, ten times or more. CDR3 sequence: CASSPREASGGDTQYF. As DNA, the CDR3 is TGTGCCAGCAGCCCCCGAGAGGCTAGCGGAGGAGATACGCAGTATTTT. The J gene is TRBJ2-3, the V gene TRBV5-4; 7 bases fit TRBD2. The CDR3 length is 16 residues. Germline V CDR1 and CDR2: SGHNT, YYREEE (reference sequence). Trimming cost V 4 bases and J 5 bases; bases outside gene matches: 13.

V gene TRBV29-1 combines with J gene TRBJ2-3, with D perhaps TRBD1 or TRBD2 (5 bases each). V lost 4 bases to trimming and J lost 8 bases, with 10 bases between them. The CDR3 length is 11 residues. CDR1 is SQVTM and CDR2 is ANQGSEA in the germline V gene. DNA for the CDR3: TGCAGCGTTGCAGAGGGGAGTACGCAGTATTTT. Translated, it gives CSVAEGSTQYF.

CDR3 loop: CASSYGTHNEKLFF. Written as DNA, the CDR3 is TGTGCCAGCAGTTACGGGACACATAATGAAAAACTGTTTTTT. The rearrangement uses TRBV6-5 and TRBJ1-4; possible D gene TRBD1, 6 bases. V was clipped by 2 bases and J by 4 bases, with 8 bases between them. This CDR3 contains 14 residues. Germline CDR1 and CDR2: MNHEY and SVGAGI.

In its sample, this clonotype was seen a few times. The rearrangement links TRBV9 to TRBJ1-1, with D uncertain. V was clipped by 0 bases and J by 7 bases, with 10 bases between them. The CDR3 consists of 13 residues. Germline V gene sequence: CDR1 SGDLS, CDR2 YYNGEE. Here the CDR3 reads CASSVGFLGEAFF. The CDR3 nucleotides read TGTGCCAGCAGCGTAGGGTTCCTGGGTGAAGCTTTCTTT. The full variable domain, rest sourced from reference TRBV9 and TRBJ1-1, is DSGVTQTPKHLITATGQRVTLRCSPRSGDLSVYWYQQSLDQGLQFLIQYYNGEERAKGNILERFSAQQFPDLHSELNLSSLELGDSALYFCASSVGFLGEAFFGQGTRLTVV.

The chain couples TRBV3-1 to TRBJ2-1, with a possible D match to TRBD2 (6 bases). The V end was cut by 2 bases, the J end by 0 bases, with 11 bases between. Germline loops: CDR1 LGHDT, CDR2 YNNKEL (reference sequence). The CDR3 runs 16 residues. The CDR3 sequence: CASSQSYGGSYNEQFF. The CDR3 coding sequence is TGTGCCAGCAGCCAAAGCTACGGGGGCTCCTACAATGAGCAGTTCTTC.

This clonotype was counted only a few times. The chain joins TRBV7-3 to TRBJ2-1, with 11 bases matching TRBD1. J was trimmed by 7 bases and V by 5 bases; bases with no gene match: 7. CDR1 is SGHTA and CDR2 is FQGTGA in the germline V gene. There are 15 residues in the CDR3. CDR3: CASSPGTGGGNEQFF. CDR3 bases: TGTGCCAGCAGCCCTGGGACAGGGGGAGGGAATGAGCAGTTCTTC.

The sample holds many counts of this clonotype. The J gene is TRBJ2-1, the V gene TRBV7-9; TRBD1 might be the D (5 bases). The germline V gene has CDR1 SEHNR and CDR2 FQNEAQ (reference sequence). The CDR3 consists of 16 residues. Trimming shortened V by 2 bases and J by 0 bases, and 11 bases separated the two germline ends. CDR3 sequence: CASSLSSGISYNEQFF. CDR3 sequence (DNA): TGTGCCAGCAGCTTAAGTTCAGGGATCTCCTACAATGAGCAGTTCTTC.

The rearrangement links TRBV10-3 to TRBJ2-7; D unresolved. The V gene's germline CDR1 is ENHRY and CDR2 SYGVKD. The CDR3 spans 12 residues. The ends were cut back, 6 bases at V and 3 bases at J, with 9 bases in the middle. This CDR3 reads CAISGRDYEQYF. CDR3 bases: TGTGCCATCAGCGGAAGGGACTACGAGCAGTACTTC.

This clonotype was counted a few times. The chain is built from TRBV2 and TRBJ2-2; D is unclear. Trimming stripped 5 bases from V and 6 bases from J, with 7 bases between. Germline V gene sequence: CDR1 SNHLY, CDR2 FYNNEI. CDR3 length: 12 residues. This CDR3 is CASSTRSGELFF. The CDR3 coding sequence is TGTGCCAGCAGTACGAGGTCCGGGGAGCTGTTTTTT.

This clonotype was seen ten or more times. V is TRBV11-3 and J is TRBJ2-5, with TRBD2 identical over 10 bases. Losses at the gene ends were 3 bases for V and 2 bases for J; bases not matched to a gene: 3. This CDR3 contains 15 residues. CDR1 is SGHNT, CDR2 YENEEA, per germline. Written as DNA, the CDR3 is TGTGCCAGCAGCTTGGGTAGCGGGGGGCAAGAGACCCAGTACTTC. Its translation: CASSLGSGGQETQYF.

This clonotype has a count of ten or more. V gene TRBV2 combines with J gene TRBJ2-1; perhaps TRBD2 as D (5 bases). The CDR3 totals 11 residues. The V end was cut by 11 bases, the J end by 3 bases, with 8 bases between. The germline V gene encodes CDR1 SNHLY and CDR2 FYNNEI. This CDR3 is CAGGLYNEQFF. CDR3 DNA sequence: TGTGCCGGAGGACTCTACAATGAGCAGTTCTTC.

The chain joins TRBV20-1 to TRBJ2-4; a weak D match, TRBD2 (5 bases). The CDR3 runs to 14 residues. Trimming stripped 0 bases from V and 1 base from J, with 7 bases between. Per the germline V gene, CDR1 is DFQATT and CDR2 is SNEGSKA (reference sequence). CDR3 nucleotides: TGCAGTGCTAGAGATCAGCGGGCCAAAAACATTCAGTACTTC. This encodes CSARDQRAKNIQYF.

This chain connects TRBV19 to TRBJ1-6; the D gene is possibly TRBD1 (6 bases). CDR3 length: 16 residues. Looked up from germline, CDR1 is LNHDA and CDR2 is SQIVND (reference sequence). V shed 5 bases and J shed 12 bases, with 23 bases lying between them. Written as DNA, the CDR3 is TGTGCCAGTAGTTCCCGTACCGGGACAATCAACTTACCCCTCCACTTT. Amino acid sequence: CASSSRTGTINLPLHF.

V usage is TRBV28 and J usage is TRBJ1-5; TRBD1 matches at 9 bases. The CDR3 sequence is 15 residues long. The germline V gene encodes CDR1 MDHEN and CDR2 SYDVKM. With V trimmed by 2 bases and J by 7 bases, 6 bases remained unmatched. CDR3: CASSLPTGGLQPQHF. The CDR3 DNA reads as TGTGCCAGCAGTTTACCTACAGGGGGCCTGCAGCCCCAGCATTTT. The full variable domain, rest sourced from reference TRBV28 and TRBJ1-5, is DVKVTQSSRYLVKRTGEKVFLECVQDMDHENMFWYRQDPGLGLRLIYFSYDVKMKEKGDIPEGYSVSREKKERFSLILESASTNQTSMYLCASSLPTGGLQPQHFGDGTRLSIL.

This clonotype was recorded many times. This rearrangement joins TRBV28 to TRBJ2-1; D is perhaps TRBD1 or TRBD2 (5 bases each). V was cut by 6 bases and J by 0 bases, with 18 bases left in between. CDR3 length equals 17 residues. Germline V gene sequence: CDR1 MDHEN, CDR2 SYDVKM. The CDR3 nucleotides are TGTGCCAGCAGGACCGGGGCCGAGGAGTCCTCCTACAATGAGCAGTTCTTC. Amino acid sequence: CASRTGAEESSYNEQFF.

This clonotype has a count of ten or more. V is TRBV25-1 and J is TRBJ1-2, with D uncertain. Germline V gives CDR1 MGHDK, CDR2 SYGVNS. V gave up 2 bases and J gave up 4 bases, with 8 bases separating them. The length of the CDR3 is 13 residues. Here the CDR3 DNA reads TGTGCCAGCAGTGAAAGGGTCGCCTATGGCTACACCTTC. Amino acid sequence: CASSERVAYGYTF.

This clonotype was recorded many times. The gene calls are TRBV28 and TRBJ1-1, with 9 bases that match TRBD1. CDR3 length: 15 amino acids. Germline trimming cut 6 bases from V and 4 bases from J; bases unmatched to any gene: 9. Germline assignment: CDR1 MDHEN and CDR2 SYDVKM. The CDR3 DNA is TGTGCCAGCAGCCCCGGGACAGGGAGGGTCACTGAAGCTTTCTTT. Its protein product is CASSPGTGRVTEAFF.

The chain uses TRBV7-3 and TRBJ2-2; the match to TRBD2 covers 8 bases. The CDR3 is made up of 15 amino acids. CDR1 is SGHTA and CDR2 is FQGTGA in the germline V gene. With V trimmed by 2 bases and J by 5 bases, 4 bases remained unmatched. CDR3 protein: CASSLFPSGTGELFF. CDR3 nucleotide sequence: TGTGCCAGCAGCTTATTTCCTAGCGGGACCGGGGAGCTGTTTTTT.

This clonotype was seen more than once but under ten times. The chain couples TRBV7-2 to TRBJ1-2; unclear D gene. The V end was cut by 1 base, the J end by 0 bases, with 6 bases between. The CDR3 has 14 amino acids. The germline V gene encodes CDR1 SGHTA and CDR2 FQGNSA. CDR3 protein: CASSLVAANYGYTF. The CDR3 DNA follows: TGTGCCAGCAGCTTAGTGGCGGCTAACTATGGCTACACCTTC.

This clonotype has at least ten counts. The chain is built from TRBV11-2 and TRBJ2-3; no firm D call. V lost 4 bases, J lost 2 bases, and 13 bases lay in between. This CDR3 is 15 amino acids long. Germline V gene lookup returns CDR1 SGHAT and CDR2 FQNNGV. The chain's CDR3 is CASSSFDQPTDTQYF. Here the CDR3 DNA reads TGTGCCAGCAGCTCTTTTGACCAGCCCACAGATACGCAGTATTTT. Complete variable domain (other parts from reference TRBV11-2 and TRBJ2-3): EAGVAQSPRYKIIEKRQSVAFWCNPISGHATLYWYQQILGQGPKLLIQFQNNGVVDDSQLPKDRFSAERLKGVDSTLKIQPAKLEDSAVYLCASSSFDQPTDTQYFGPGTRLTVL.

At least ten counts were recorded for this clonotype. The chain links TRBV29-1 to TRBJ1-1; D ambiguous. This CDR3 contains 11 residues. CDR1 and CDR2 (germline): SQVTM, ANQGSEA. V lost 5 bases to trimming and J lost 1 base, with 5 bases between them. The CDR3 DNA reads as TGCAGCGTTTTGAGGAACACTGAAGCTTTCTTT. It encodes CSVLRNTEAFF.

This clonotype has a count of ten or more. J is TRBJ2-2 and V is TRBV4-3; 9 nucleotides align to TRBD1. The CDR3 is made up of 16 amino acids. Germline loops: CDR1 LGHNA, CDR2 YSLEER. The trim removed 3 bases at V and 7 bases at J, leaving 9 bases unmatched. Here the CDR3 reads CASSQIQGAQGGELFF. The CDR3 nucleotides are TGCGCCAGCAGCCAGATACAGGGGGCGCAGGGCGGGGAGCTGTTTTTT.

The DNA of the CDR3 is TGTGCCAGCAGCTACCGGGACAGGGTTACCTACGAGCAGTACTTC. Its protein product is CASSYRDRVTYEQYF. This sequence joins TRBV7-8 and TRBJ2-7; the match to TRBD1 covers 9 bases. The CDR3 is 15 amino acids. With 4 bases clipped from V and 2 bases from J, the junction kept 6 bases outside the gene matches. Germline V CDR1 and CDR2: SGHVS, FQNEAQ.

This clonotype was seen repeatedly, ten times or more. For the CDR3, the DNA is TGTGCCAGCAGCCCTGGCCAGGAAGGAGTATCTGGGGCCAACGTCCTGACTTTC. Translation: CASSPGQEGVSGANVLTF. This chain joins TRBV6-2 or TRBV6-3 and TRBJ2-6, with D unresolved. There are 18 residues in the CDR3. CDR1 is MNHEY, CDR2 SVGEGT, per germline. The germline V and J ends were trimmed by 6 bases and 1 base, with 19 bases remaining between them.

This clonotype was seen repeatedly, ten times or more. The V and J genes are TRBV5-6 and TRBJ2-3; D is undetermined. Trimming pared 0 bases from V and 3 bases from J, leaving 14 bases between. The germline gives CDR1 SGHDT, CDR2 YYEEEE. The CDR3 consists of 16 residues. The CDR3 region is CASSLDPHGSTDTQYF. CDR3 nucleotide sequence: TGTGCCAGCAGCTTGGATCCGCACGGATCGACAGATACGCAGTATTTT. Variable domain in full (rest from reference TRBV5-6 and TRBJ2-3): DAGVTQSPTHLIKTRGQQVTLRCSPKSGHDTVSWYQQALGQGPQFIFQYYEEEERQRGNFPDRFSGHQFPNYSSELNVNALLLGDSALYLCASSLDPHGSTDTQYFGPGTRLTVL.

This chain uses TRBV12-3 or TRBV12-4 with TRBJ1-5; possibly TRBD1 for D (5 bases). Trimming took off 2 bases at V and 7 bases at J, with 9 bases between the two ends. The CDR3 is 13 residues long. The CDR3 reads CASSLSEGQPQHF. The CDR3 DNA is TGTGCCAGCAGTTTATCGGAGGGGCAGCCCCAGCATTTT.

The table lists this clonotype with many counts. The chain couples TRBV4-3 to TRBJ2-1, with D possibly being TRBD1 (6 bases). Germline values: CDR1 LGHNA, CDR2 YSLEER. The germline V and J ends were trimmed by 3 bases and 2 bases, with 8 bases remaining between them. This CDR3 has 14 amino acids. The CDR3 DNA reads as TGCGCCAGCAGCCAGAGGACAGCCTACAATGAGCAGTTCTTC. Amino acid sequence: CASSQRTAYNEQFF.

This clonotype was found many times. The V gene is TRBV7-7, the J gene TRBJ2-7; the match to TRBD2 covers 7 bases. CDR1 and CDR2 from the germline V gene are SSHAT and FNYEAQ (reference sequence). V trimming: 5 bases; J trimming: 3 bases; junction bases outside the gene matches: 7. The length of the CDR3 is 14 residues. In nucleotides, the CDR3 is TGTGCCAGCAGCCCGAGCGGGGTGAGCTACGAGCAGTACTTC. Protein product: CASSPSGVSYEQYF.

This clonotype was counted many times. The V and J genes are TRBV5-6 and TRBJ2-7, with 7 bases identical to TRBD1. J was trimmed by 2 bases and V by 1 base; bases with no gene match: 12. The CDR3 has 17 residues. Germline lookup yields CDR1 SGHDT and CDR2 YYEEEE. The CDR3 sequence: CASSLFRGRQGPYEQYF. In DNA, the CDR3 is TGTGCCAGCAGCTTGTTTCGGGGCCGACAGGGACCCTACGAGCAGTACTTC.